This T cell receptor (beta chain) was sequenced for a study of blood T cell repertoires in COVID-19. Study summary: Acute and convalescent COVID-19 specimens originated in the United States, Italy and Spain. Nucleic acid was either cDNA or gDNA, and it came from T cells, B-cell-depleted T cells, or PBMCs.

V lost 5 bases, J lost 1 base, and 5 bases stayed unmatched. The CDR3 length is 15 residues. Germline CDR1 and CDR2: LGHDT and YNNKEL (reference sequence). In the authors' methods: Estimated nucleated cell counts came from reference gene primer amplification. Profiling relied on immunoSEQ multiplex PCR, and the TCRdb table lists in-frame clones only, not all of them. V and J calls plus clone size are reproduced from that table; the DNA served to infer D and trimming. The sample consists of 88,000 or so clones, approximately 83% of them appearing once. The rearrangement joins TRBV3-1 (or the pseudogene TRBV3-2) to TRBJ2-3, with TRBD1 matching over 8 bases. This clonotype was obtained from a man between 60 and 70 years old with acute or convalescent COVID-19. The source material was peripheral blood. CDR3 sequence (DNA): TGTGCCAGCAGCGGGCAGGGGGCTGGCACAGATACGCAGTATTTT. Protein product: CASSGQGAGTDTQYF.